Each of the 5 T cell receptor beta chains below was sequenced from the same sample in a study of shared clonotypes between healthy human individuals. The naive CD8 population came from CD45RO-negative cells selected for CCR7, without terminally differentiated effector memory CD45RA+ cells. Libraries were prepared by immunoSEQ multiplex PCR; TCRdb keeps only in-frame clonotypes and omits some of them. Of about 800,000 clones listed, roughly 96% were seen once; the top ten hold approximately 0.2%. The sample comprised naive CD8+ T cells sorted from blood. These receptors were collected from a man under 40 in good health.

This chain links TRBV5-5 with TRBJ2-5; 9 nucleotides line up with TRBD1. Germline CDR1 is SGHKS and CDR2 is YYEKEE (reference sequence). J was trimmed by 2 bases and V by 1 base; bases with no gene match: 18. CDR3 length equals 20 residues. The CDR3: CASSLIPIGTGTEGQETQYF. In DNA, the CDR3 is TGTGCCAGCAGCTTGATCCCAATCGGGACAGGGACTGAGGGGCAAGAGACCCAGTACTTC.

V and J are TRBV27 and TRBJ2-7; 10 nucleotides line up with TRBD2. CDR1 and CDR2 (germline): MNHEY, SMNVEV (reference sequence). This CDR3 has 15 amino acids. V lost 3 bases and J lost 3; bases outside the gene matches: 5. The CDR3 coding sequence is TGTGCCAGCAGTTTGTCTAGCGGGGGAAACTACGAGCAGTACTTC. Translated: CASSLSSGGNYEQYF.

The rearrangement uses TRBV6-6 and TRBJ2-7; 11 nucleotides line up with TRBD1. The CDR3 totals 16 residues. With 4 bases clipped from V and 4 bases from J, the junction kept 9 bases outside the gene matches. Germline values: CDR1 MNHNY, CDR2 SVGAGI (reference sequence). CDR3: CASSFQDRGLRYEQYF. The CDR3, as DNA: TGTGCCAGCAGTTTCCAGGACAGGGGGCTACGTTACGAGCAGTACTTC.

The table lists this clone with a count of one. This chain uses TRBV20-1 with TRBJ2-7; D gene uncertain. V was pared by 7 bases and J by 1 base, with 8 bases between. Germline loops: CDR1 DFQATT, CDR2 SNEGSKA (reference sequence). The CDR3 runs 11 residues. This chain's CDR3 is CSVAASYEQYF. The CDR3 DNA sequence: TGCAGTGTGGCTGCGTCCTACGAGCAGTACTTC.

V and J are TRBV6-1 and TRBJ2-7; a possible D gene is TRBD2 (5 bases). V dropped 3 bases and J dropped 2 bases, with 11 bases sitting between them. Germline-derived CDR1 and CDR2 are MNHNS and SASEGT. This CDR3 has 14 amino acids. The CDR3 coding sequence is TGTGCCAGCAGTGACCCGGGAACGACCTACGAGCAGTACTTC. This gives the protein CASSDPGTTYEQYF.